A selection of T cell receptor beta chains follows, all from one sample in a study of blood T cell repertoires in COVID-19. The method was immunoSEQ multiplex PCR; TCRdb's version includes in-frame clones alone and lacks a portion of them. There are approximately 40,000 clones in the sample; roughly 90% occur only once, and around 20% lies in the top ten. The sample consisted of peripheral blood. The origin of the receptors is a man in his 60s with acute or convalescent COVID-19. CDR3s leave out the opening cysteine and the closing phenylalanine or tryptophan.

j_call v_call cdr3_aa
TRBJ2-7 TRBV7-2 ASSLAGPTEQY
TRBJ2-3 TRBV5-1 ASSLMATLDTQY
TRBJ1-1 TRBV5-1 ASSLQVSMNTEAF
TRBJ2-3 TRBV24-1 ATSDSIPHSAQY
TRBJ1-5 TRBV5-1 ASSMTGAQLGQPQH
TRBJ2-1 TRBV27 ASSYLTGTSYNEQF
TRBJ1-5 TRBV27 ASSLSGDSNQPQH
TRBJ1-5 TRBV18 ASSQGGQGWAQPQH
TRBJ2-5 TRBV3-1/TRBV3-2 ASSPLGDETQY
TRBJ1-5 TRBV19 ASRGLRNQPQH
TRBJ1-6 TRBV6-5 ASSYRRQGNSPLH
TRBJ1-3 TRBV3-1/TRBV3-2 ASSQEFLSGNTIY
TRBJ1-5 TRBV18 ASSSIGDSNQPQH
TRBJ1-3 TRBV7-8 ASSNTRGRGNTIY
TRBJ2-2 TRBV19 ASRGRDTGELF
TRBJ2-1 TRBV24-1 ATGGIQRGSSYNEQF
TRBJ1-3 TRBV18 ASSRDKTGNTIY
TRBJ2-5 TRBV10-2 ATDRGGQETQY
TRBJ2-3 TRBV28 ASSFTGETSTDTQY
TRBJ2-3 TRBV29-1 SVDPGSTDTQY
TRBJ2-1 TRBV6-2/TRBV6-3 ASSYGSTSGNPF
TRBJ1-4 TRBV24-1 ASTSLGEYEKLF
TRBJ2-1 TRBV4-1 ASSRDRVYNEQF
TRBJ2-1 TRBV10-3 ASWRSGDTYNEQF
TRBJ1-4 TRBV11-2 ASSFGSEKLF
TRBJ1-2 TRBV11-3 ASSPGTSNYGYT
TRBJ2-2 TRBV7-2 ASPETPGGPGELF
TRBJ2-7 TRBV6-5 ASGRTGTYEQY
TRBJ2-2 TRBV28 ASRVAWGLAGVSDTGELF
TRBJ1-3 TRBV6-5 ATDSLSGNTIY
TRBJ2-1 TRBV4-2 ASSQDRAATTRDEQF
TRBJ2-1 TRBV14 ASSPLAGRGAYNEQF
TRBJ2-1 TRBV28 ASSRPITSSRGNEQF
TRBJ1-6 TRBV10-3 AISPGQYNSPLH
TRBJ2-5 TRBV5-1 ASSLEGVETQY
TRBJ1-2 TRBV5-1 ASSAGQGGYGYT
TRBJ1-5 TRBV7-2 ASSADTVKPQH
TRBJ2-5 TRBV3-1/TRBV3-2 ASSQAGLVGTQY
TRBJ2-5 TRBV29-1 SVGSVQETQY
TRBJ1-1 TRBV3-1/TRBV3-2 ASSTLTGGEARAF
TRBJ2-1 TRBV27 ASSERPGFHEQF
TRBJ2-3 TRBV18 ASSLNRVDTQY
TRBJ2-7 TRBV10-3 AINGRGGRDEQY
TRBJ1-2 TRBV5-6 ASSLGPGSTGYT
TRBJ2-6 TRBV29-1 SVDGGRGANVLT
TRBJ2-3 TRBV5-1 ASWIAPGEDTQY
TRBJ2-3 TRBV7-2 ASSATGGNTDTQY
TRBJ2-1 TRBV18 ASSLGTGRDEQF
TRBJ2-1 TRBV21-1 ASSRQGGTYNEQF
TRBJ1-5 TRBV5-4 ASSLDRADQPQH
TRBJ1-1 TRBV11-3 ASSVGQVNTEAF
TRBJ1-1 TRBV18 ASSPLTEYTEAF
TRBJ1-1 TRBV9 ASSVAGRDTEAF
TRBJ2-1 TRBV10-3 AISGGVYNEQF
TRBJ2-5 TRBV27 ASRRTSGRARETQY
TRBJ2-2 TRBV25-1 ASSDPPGRADTGELF
TRBJ1-4 TRBV18 ASSLDRNEKLF
TRBJ2-5 TRBV3-1/TRBV3-2 ASSLIDRNQETQY
TRBJ2-6 TRBV9 ASSVAGTASGANVLT